The sequence of this TCR beta chain was determined in a study of T-cell memory formation after mild COVID-19. Using its own MiXCR run on the 5' RACE reads, TCRdb lists one record per CDR3 protein. This sample has 300,000 to 400,000 distinct CDR3 sequences, with roughly 13% found just once. CDR1 is GTSNPN, CDR2 SVGIG, per germline (reference sequence). V lost 1 base and J 7 bases, leaving 4 bases between the germline ends. There are 10 residues in the CDR3. Sequencing was carried out using PBMCs or a T cell subset sorted from them (not recorded which). This chain uses TRBV30 with TRBJ1-1; D gene uncertain. This clonotype was sampled from a man between 18 and 29 years old who had mild COVID-19 (a few samples of this study predate the infection). Cell type and time point are not known. The CDR3 sequence: CAWSGGEAFF. The DNA of the CDR3 is TGTGCCTGGAGTGGGGGTGAAGCTTTCTTT.